One and the same sample provided the 21 T cell receptor beta chains below, sequenced in a study of cytomegalovirus exposure and HLA in healthy donors. 13 Jbeta primers and 60 Vbeta primers were used for the PCR. Clones were read by immunoSEQ multiplex PCR, and TCRdb kept only the in-frame ones, dropping some. The table records 100,000 to 150,000 clones, about 70% of them present only once. Sequenced material: PBMCs. All receptors come from a male donor in good health and CMV-seronegative.

V and J are TRBV7-2 and TRBJ2-3; D gene ambiguous. The CDR3 has 12 residues. The V end lost 6 bases, the J end lost 1 base, and 5 bases lay between the germline ends. Germline CDR1 SGHTA, CDR2 FQGNSA. In nucleotides, the CDR3 is TGTGCCAGCAGTTCGGGCACAGATACGCAGTATTTT. It is translated as CASSSGTDTQYF.

The rearrangement uses TRBV4-3 and TRBJ2-2; D gene unclear. The CDR3 spans 19 residues. The V and J ends lost 1 base and 3 bases respectively, with 21 bases between them. Germline lookup yields CDR1 LGHNA and CDR2 YSLEER. The CDR3 reads CASSQGLLRIAADTGELFF. The CDR3 DNA sequence: TGCGCCAGCAGCCAAGGTTTGCTGAGGATAGCTGCGGACACCGGGGAGCTGTTTTTT.

V gene TRBV5-5 combines with J gene TRBJ1-4; D gene uncertain. V was shortened by 1 base and J by 7 bases, with 14 bases between the two germline ends. From germline, CDR1 is SGHKS and CDR2 YYEKEE (reference sequence). The CDR3 has 15 amino acids. The CDR3 DNA sequence: TGTGCCAGCAGCTTGCCGGGAGGAGTTGGTGAAAAACTGTTTTTT. Amino acid sequence: CASSLPGGVGEKLFF.

The chain combines TRBV29-1 with TRBJ2-7; D is possibly TRBD2 (6 bases). Trimming took off 4 bases at V and 2 bases at J, with 12 bases between the two ends. Germline V CDR1 and CDR2: SQVTM, ANQGSEA. This CDR3 is built from 13 residues. The CDR3 here is CSVAGEAAYEQYF. DNA for the CDR3: TGCAGCGTTGCGGGGGAGGCTGCCTACGAGCAGTACTTC.

This chain links TRBV4-3 with TRBJ2-2; D is undetermined. The V gene lost 3 bases and the J gene lost 6 bases, with 8 bases spanning the gap. From germline, CDR1 is LGHNA and CDR2 YSLEER. The CDR3 covers 13 residues. Here the CDR3 DNA reads TGCGCCAGCAGCCAGTCTGTCGCCGGGGAGCTGTTTTTT. It codes for CASSQSVAGELFF.

This sequence joins TRBV30 and TRBJ1-2; D gene unclear. The CDR3 has 13 amino acids. CDR1 GTSNPN and CDR2 SVGIG come from the germline V gene (reference sequence). V lost 3 bases, J lost 6 bases, and 14 bases lay in between. This CDR3 is CAWRLPGGDGYTF. As DNA, the CDR3 is TGTGCCTGGAGACTCCCGGGAGGAGATGGCTACACCTTC.

This rearrangement joins TRBV4-3 to TRBJ1-1; D may be TRBD1 (6 bases). Deletions cut 4 bases from V and 2 bases from J, with 14 bases between. CDR3 length: 15 residues. Germline V gives CDR1 LGHNA, CDR2 YSLEER. CDR3 protein: CASSPDPGVNTEAFF. As DNA, the CDR3 is TGCGCCAGCAGCCCGGATCCAGGGGTAAACACTGAAGCTTTCTTT.

This clone was counted a single time. This CDR3 is CASSVALGDGYGYTF. The CDR3 region has the DNA TGTGCCAGCAGCGTAGCGTTAGGGGATGGATATGGCTACACCTTC. The chain recombines TRBV9 with TRBJ1-2, with a tentative D call TRBD1 (5 bases). Germline loops: CDR1 SGDLS, CDR2 YYNGEE. The CDR3 extends over 15 amino acids. V lost 0 bases, J lost 5 bases, and 14 bases lay in between. Based on the CDR3 plus reference TRBV9 and TRBJ1-2, the full variable domain is DSGVTQTPKHLITATGQRVTLRCSPRSGDLSVYWYQQSLDQGLQFLIQYYNGEERAKGNILERFSAQQFPDLHSELNLSSLELGDSALYFCASSVALGDGYGYTFGSGTRLTVV.

This clone showed up just a few times. The same CDR3 is also encoded by other DNA sequences in this sample. This chain uses TRBV6-1 with TRBJ2-2; maybe TRBD1 (5 bases). Per germline, CDR1 MNHNS and CDR2 SASEGT. Trimming cost V 4 bases and J 7 bases, with 10 bases left between them. The CDR3 contains 13 residues. The CDR3 sequence is CASSGQGVGELFF. CDR3 nucleotides: TGTGCCAGCAGTGGGCAGGGTGTCGGGGAGCTGTTTTTT.

This clone was found once. This chain joins TRBV7-2 and TRBJ2-3; 10 bases line up with TRBD2. The CDR3 totals 18 residues. Germline lookup yields CDR1 SGHTA and CDR2 FQGNSA. The V gene end was trimmed by 2 bases and the J gene end by 2 bases; junction bases not matched to a gene: 10. CDR3 protein: CASSLFRTSGAFTDTQYF. CDR3 nucleotides: TGTGCCAGCAGCTTATTTCGTACTAGCGGGGCATTCACAGATACGCAGTATTTT.

V is TRBV19 and J is TRBJ2-1; 9 bases are shared with TRBD2. This CDR3 has 15 residues. Losses at the gene ends were 4 bases for V and 8 bases for J; bases not matched to a gene: 9. Germline V gene sequence: CDR1 LNHDA, CDR2 SQIVND (reference sequence). CDR3 DNA sequence: TGTGCCAGTAGTAGGGCTAGCGGGATTATCGATGAGCAGTTCTTC. Amino acid sequence: CASSRASGIIDEQFF.

The chain uses TRBV2 and TRBJ2-5; 7 bases are shared with TRBD2. The germline gives CDR1 SNHLY, CDR2 FYNNEI. This CDR3 contains 14 residues. With 3 bases clipped from V and 1 base from J, the junction kept 2 bases outside the gene matches. CDR3 sequence reads: CASSDGTTQETQYF. CDR3 DNA: TGTGCCAGCAGTGATGGGACTACCCAAGAGACCCAGTACTTC.

This clone turned up a few times. The same CDR3 arises from other DNA sequences in this sample as well. V is TRBV28 and J is TRBJ1-2, with 7 bases identical to TRBD1. The CDR3 loop spans 17 amino acids. The V gene's germline CDR1 is MDHEN and CDR2 SYDVKM. J was trimmed by 2 bases and V by 2 bases; bases with no gene match: 11. Here the CDR3 reads CASSLEAWGTANYGYTF. The CDR3 nucleotides read TGTGCCAGCAGTTTAGAGGCATGGGGGACAGCAAACTATGGCTACACCTTC.

This clone has only a few counts. The V gene is TRBV5-4, the J gene TRBJ2-3; D possibly corresponds to TRBD2 (7 bases). Germline V lookup: CDR1 SGHNT, CDR2 YYREEE (reference sequence). V was shortened by 2 bases and J by 8 bases, with 12 bases between the two germline ends. This CDR3 is built from 13 residues. In DNA form, the CDR3 reads TGTGCCAGCAGCTTCGAAGGGGGGGTTACGCAGTATTTT. Its protein is CASSFEGGVTQYF.

This chain links TRBV6-1 with TRBJ1-3; 7 bases line up with TRBD1. The CDR3 consists of 15 residues. The V and J ends lost 6 bases and 0 bases, in that order; junction bases with no gene match: 5. CDR1 MNHNS and CDR2 SASEGT come from the germline V gene. The CDR3 reads CASRMRQGSGNTIYF. CDR3 sequence (DNA): TGTGCCAGCAGGATGAGACAGGGCTCTGGAAACACCATATATTTT.

The chain recombines TRBV28 with TRBJ1-2; no clear D. The CDR3 spans 12 residues. CDR1 MDHEN and CDR2 SYDVKM come from the germline V gene. V lost 6 bases and J 8 bases, leaving 13 bases between the germline ends. The CDR3 DNA reads TGTGCCAGCAGAACGGAGCTTGGAGGCTACACCTTC. Translated, it gives CASRTELGGYTF.

The CDR3 loop is CASSEKQGAVGTQYF. Written as DNA, the CDR3 is TGTGCCAGCAGTGAGAAACAGGGGGCGGTAGGTACGCAGTATTTT. The rearrangement uses TRBV6-1 and TRBJ2-3; 9 positions match TRBD1. V lost 3 bases, J lost 8 bases, and 9 bases stayed unmatched. Germline CDR1 is MNHNS and CDR2 is SASEGT. The CDR3 consists of 15 residues.

This clone was found a few times. This chain links TRBV15 with TRBJ1-4; the D gene is possibly TRBD1 (6 bases). V dropped 2 bases and J dropped 3 bases, with 16 bases sitting between them. The V gene's germline CDR1 is LNHNV and CDR2 YYDKDF (reference sequence). CDR3 length: 17 amino acids. Here the CDR3 reads CATSRPQGVSANEKLFF. For the CDR3, the DNA is TGTGCCACCAGCAGACCACAGGGAGTGTCGGCTAATGAAAAACTGTTTTTT. The full variable domain, with the rest looked up from reference TRBV15 and TRBJ1-4, is DAMVIQNPRYQVTQFGKPVTLSCSQTLNHNVMYWYQQKSSQAPKLLFHYYDKDFNNEADTPDNFQSRRPNTSFCFLDIRSPGLGDTAMYLCATSRPQGVSANEKLFFGSGTQLSVL.

The V and J genes are TRBV5-5 and TRBJ2-7; D may be TRBD2 (6 bases). The CDR3 runs to 14 residues. CDR1 and CDR2 (germline): SGHKS, YYEKEE (reference sequence). V lost 3 bases to trimming and J lost 4 bases, with 14 bases between them. The CDR3 nucleotides read TGTGCCAGCAGCTCTATAGCGGAATCGTACGAGCAGTACTTC. Its translation: CASSSIAESYEQYF.

V and J are TRBV7-9 and TRBJ1-4; 7 bases map to TRBD1. The trim removed 5 bases at V and 0 bases at J, leaving 6 bases unmatched. The CDR3 loop spans 16 amino acids. From germline, CDR1 is SEHNR and CDR2 FQNEAQ (reference sequence). The chain's CDR3 is CASSPGQDSTNEKLFF. The CDR3 DNA sequence: TGTGCCAGCAGCCCAGGACAGGATTCAACTAATGAAAAACTGTTTTTT.

The genes are TRBV28 and TRBJ2-1; TRBD1 is a possible D gene (5 bases). The CDR3 has 12 amino acids. The germline V gene has CDR1 MDHEN and CDR2 SYDVKM. V was clipped by 2 bases and J by 8 bases, with 7 bases between them. CDR3 DNA: TGTGCCAGCAGTTTACAGGGCTATGAGCAGTTCTTC. Translating it yields CASSLQGYEQFF.